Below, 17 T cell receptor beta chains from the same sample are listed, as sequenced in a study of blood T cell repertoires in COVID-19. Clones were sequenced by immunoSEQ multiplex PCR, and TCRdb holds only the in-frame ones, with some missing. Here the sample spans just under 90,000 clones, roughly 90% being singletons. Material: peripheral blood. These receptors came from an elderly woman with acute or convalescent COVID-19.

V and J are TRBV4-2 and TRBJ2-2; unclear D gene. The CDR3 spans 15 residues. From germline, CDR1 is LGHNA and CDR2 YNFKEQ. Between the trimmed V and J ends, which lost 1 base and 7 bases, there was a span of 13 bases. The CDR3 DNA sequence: TGTGCCAGCAGCCAAGTGATAGCTGCTAGCGGGGAGCTGTTTTTT. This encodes CASSQVIAASGELFF.

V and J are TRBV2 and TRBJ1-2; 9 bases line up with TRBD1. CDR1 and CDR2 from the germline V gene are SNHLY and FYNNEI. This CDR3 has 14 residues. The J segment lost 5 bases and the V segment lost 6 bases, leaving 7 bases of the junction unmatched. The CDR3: CASRVTGGWYGYTF. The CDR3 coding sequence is TGTGCCAGCAGGGTTACAGGGGGCTGGTATGGCTACACCTTC.

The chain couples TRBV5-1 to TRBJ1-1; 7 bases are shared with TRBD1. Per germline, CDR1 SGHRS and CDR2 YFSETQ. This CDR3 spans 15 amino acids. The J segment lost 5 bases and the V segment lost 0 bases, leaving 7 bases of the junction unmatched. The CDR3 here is CASSLAGQEGTEAFF. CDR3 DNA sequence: TGCGCCAGCAGCTTGGCTGGACAGGAAGGGACTGAAGCTTTCTTT. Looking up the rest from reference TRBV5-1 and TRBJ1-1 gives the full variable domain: KAGVTQTPRYLIKTRGQQVTLSCSPISGHRSVSWYQQTPGQGLQFLFEYFSETQRNKGNFPGRFSGRQFSNSRSEMNVSTLELGDSALYLCASSLAGQEGTEAFFGQGTRLTVV.

Here the CDR3 DNA reads TGTGCCAGTAGTACCGGACAGGGGGCAGGTTACTATGGCTACACCTTC. Translated: CASSTGQGAGYYGYTF. The chain couples TRBV19 to TRBJ1-2, with TRBD1 matching 11 bases. The germline V gene encodes CDR1 LNHDA and CDR2 SQIVND (reference sequence). This CDR3 is built from 16 residues. The junction had 7 bases not matched to a gene; V was cut back by 4 bases and J by 3 bases.

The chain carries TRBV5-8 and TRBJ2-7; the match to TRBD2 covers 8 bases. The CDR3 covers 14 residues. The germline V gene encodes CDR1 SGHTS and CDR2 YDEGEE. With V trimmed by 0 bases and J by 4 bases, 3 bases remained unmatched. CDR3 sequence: CASSLAGGPYEQYF. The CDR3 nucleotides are TGTGCCAGCAGCTTGGCGGGGGGGCCTTACGAGCAGTACTTC.

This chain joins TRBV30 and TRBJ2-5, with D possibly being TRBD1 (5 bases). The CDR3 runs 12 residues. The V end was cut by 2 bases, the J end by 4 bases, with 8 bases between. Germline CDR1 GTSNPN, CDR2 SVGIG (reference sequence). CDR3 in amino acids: CAWSIQGETQYF. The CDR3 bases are TGTGCCTGGAGTATCCAGGGAGAGACCCAGTACTTC.

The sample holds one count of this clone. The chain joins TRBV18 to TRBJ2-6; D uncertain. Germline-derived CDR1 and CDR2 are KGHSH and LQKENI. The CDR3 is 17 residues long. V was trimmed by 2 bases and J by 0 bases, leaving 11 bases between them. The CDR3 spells CASSPLQRSSGANVLTF. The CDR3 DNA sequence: TGTGCCAGCTCACCATTGCAGCGTAGCTCTGGGGCCAACGTCCTGACTTTC.

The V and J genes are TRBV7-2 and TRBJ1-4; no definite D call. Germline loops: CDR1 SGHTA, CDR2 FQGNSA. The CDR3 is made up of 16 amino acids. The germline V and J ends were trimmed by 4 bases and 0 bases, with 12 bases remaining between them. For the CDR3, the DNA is TGTGCCAGCAGCTCGCAAAACTTCGCAACTAATGAAAAACTGTTTTTT. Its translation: CASSSQNFATNEKLFF.

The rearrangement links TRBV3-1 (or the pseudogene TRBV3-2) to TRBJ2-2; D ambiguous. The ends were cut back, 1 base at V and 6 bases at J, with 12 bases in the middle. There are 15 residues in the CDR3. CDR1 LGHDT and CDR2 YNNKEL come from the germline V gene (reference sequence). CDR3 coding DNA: TGTGCCAGCAGCCAAGGGCAGCCAGGCGCCGGGGAGCTGTTTTTT. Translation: CASSQGQPGAGELFF.

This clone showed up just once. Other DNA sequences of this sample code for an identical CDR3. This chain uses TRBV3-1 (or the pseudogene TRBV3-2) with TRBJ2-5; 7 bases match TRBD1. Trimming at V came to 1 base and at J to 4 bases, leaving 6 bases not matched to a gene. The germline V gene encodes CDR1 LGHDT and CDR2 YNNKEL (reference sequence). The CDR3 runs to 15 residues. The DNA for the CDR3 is TGTGCCAGCAGCCAAGTCCCCACAGGGGTAGAGACCCAGTACTTC. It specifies CASSQVPTGVETQYF.

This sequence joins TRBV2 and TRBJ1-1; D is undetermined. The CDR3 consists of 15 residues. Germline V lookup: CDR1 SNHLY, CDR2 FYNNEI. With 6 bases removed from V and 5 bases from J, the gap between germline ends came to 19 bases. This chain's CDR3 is CASRFTVVAGTEAFF. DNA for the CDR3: TGTGCCAGCAGATTCACAGTGGTGGCCGGAACTGAAGCTTTCTTT. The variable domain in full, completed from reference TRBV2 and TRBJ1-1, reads EPEVTQTPSHQVTQMGQEVILRCVPISNHLYFYWYRQILGQKVEFLVSFYNNEISEKSEIFDDQFSVERPDGSNFTLKIRSTKLEDSAMYFCASRFTVVAGTEAFFGQGTRLTVV.

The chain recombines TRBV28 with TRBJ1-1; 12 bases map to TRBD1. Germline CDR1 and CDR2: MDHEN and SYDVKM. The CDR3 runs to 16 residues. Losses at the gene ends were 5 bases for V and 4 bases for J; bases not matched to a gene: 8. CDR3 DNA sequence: TGTGCCAGCAGTGCCGGGACAGGGGGCACTAGCACTGAAGCTTTCTTT. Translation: CASSAGTGGTSTEAFF.

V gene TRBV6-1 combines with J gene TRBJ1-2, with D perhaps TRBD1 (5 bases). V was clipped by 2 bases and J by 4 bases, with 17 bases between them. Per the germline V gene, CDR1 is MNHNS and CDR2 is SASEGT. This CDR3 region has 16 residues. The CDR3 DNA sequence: TGTGCCAGCAGTGAATTGGTAGGACACGTGGGCTATGGCTACACCTTC. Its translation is CASSELVGHVGYGYTF.

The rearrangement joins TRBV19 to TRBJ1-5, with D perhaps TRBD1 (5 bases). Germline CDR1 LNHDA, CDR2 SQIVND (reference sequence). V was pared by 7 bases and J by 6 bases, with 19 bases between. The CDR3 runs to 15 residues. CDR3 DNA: TGTGCCAGTAAGGAAGGCAGCCTTAGGGGTCAGCCCCAGCATTTT. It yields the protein CASKEGSLRGQPQHF.

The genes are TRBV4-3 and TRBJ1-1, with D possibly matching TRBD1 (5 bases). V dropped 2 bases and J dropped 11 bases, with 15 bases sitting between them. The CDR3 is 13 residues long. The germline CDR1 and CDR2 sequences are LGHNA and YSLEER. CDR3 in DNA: TGCGCCAGCAGCCAACAGTTTGGGGGGGACGCTTTCTTT. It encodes CASSQQFGGDAFF.

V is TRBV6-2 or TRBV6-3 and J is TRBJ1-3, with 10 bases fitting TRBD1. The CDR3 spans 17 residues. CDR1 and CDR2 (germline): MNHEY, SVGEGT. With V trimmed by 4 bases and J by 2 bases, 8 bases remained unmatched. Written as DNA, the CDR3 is TGTGCCAGCAGTTGCCGACAGGGGGCGCCAACTGGAAACACCATATATTTT. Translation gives CASSCRQGAPTGNTIYF.

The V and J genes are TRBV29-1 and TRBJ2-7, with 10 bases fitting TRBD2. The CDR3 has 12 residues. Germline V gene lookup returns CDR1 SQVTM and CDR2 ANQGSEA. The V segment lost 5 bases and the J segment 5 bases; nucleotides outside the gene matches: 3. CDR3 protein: CSVLAGGDEQYF. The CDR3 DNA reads TGCAGCGTTTTAGCGGGAGGAGACGAGCAGTACTTC.